This T cell receptor beta chain was obtained from a study of blood T cell repertoires in COVID-19. About the study: There were acute and convalescent COVID-19 samples, and they came from the United States, Italy and Spain. Sample material is recorded as cDNA or gDNA derived from T cells, B-cell-depleted T cells, or PBMCs.

V lost 0 bases and J 4 bases, leaving 10 bases between the germline ends. Germline V CDR1 and CDR2: SGHRS, YFSETQ. The CDR3 sequence is 15 residues long. Authors' processing steps: Using reference gene primer amplification, nucleated cell counts were estimated. Using immunoSEQ multiplex PCR, the repertoire was profiled, and TCRdb retains in-frame clones only, with some absent. V, J and clone size derive from that table, while D and trimming were established from the DNA sequence. The sample lists over 90,000 clones, over 65% seen once, with 3.5% to 5.5% in the top ten. The sequenced sample was peripheral blood. The J gene is TRBJ2-2, the V gene TRBV5-1, with unresolved D. The sequence was obtained from a human donor in a cohort sampled during active COVID-19. CDR3 amino acids: CASSLAGSGTGELFF. In DNA form, the CDR3 reads TGCGCCAGCAGCTTGGCCGGGTCCGGCACCGGGGAGCTGTTTTTT.